These 21 T cell receptor beta chains were all obtained from the same sample, sequenced in a study of cytomegalovirus exposure and HLA in healthy donors. Clones were sequenced by immunoSEQ multiplex PCR, and TCRdb holds only the in-frame ones, with some missing. The sample yields roughly 250,000 clones, about 86% seen once. Input material: PBMCs. These receptors all stem from a woman in her twenties or thirties in good health and CMV-seropositive.

The chain recombines TRBV9 with TRBJ1-2, with 8 bases fitting TRBD1. This CDR3 is 12 amino acids long. CDR1 SGDLS and CDR2 YYNGEE come from the germline V gene. Trimming cost V 3 bases and J 7 bases; bases outside gene matches: 2. The CDR3 sequence: CASSGTGTGYTF. CDR3 sequence (DNA): TGTGCCAGCAGCGGGACAGGGACTGGCTACACCTTC.

V gene TRBV7-9 combines with J gene TRBJ1-2; TRBD1 matches at 9 bases. The CDR3 sequence is 16 residues long. Losses at the gene ends were 5 bases for V and 4 bases for J; bases not matched to a gene: 11. Looked up from germline, CDR1 is SEHNR and CDR2 is FQNEAQ (reference sequence). The CDR3 sequence is CASSGEKGQGGYGYTF. CDR3 bases: TGTGCCAGCAGCGGCGAAAAGGGACAGGGCGGCTATGGCTACACCTTC.

This chain uses TRBV7-9 with TRBJ2-7, with D perhaps matching TRBD2 (6 bases). Trimming removed 6 bases at V and 3 bases at J, with 21 bases between. The CDR3 runs to 16 residues. From germline, CDR1 is SEHNR and CDR2 FQNEAQ (reference sequence). In nucleotides, the CDR3 is TGTGCCAGCAGTTACGGTACCGGCGGGGACCACTACGAGCAGTACTTC. Protein sequence: CASSYGTGGDHYEQYF.

The chain couples TRBV11-2 to TRBJ2-1, with TRBD2 matching 7 bases. The germline CDR1 and CDR2 sequences are SGHAT and FQNNGV. The CDR3 is 16 residues long. The V segment lost 2 bases and the J segment 4 bases; nucleotides outside the gene matches: 8. CDR3 in amino acids: CASSLITAGAYNEQFF. The CDR3 bases are TGTGCCAGCAGCTTAATTACTGCGGGAGCATACAATGAGCAGTTCTTC.

The chain carries TRBV6-6 and TRBJ1-2; 8 bases are shared with TRBD1. CDR1 is MNHNY, CDR2 SVGAGI, per germline (reference sequence). With V trimmed by 4 bases and J by 6 bases, 10 bases remained unmatched. CDR3 length: 15 residues. CDR3 coding DNA: TGTGCCAGCAGTTCGACAGGGGTGGTGAGGAATGGCTACACCTTC. Amino acid sequence: CASSSTGVVRNGYTF.

The chain employs TRBV6-1 and TRBJ1-1; D gene ambiguous. This CDR3 contains 13 residues. Germline V gives CDR1 MNHNS, CDR2 SASEGT. The V and J ends lost 7 bases and 1 base respectively, with 10 bases between them. The CDR3 here is CASTEVPNTEAFF. In nucleotides, the CDR3 is TGTGCCAGCACCGAGGTCCCGAACACTGAAGCTTTCTTT.

This clone was found once. The chain couples TRBV21-1 to TRBJ2-1; the DNA was not compared with TRBD1, the D call given in the table. TRBV21-1 counts as a pseudogene. The CDR3 sequence is 14 residues long. CDR3 sequence (DNA): TGTGCCAGCGACCGGGACAGGGTGACCCCCTTGCAGTTCTTC. Its protein is CASDRDRVTPLQFF.

The rearrangement links TRBV6-1 to TRBJ1-5; 7 bases agree with TRBD1. CDR1 and CDR2 from the germline V gene are MNHNS and SASEGT. The CDR3 consists of 14 residues. After removal of 4 bases from V and 12 bases from J, the junction contained 12 bases not matched to a gene. In nucleotides, the CDR3 is TGTGCCAGCAGTGCGGGGGACAGTCCGATGGTCCAGCATTTT. Residues: CASSAGDSPMVQHF.

The chain employs TRBV28 and TRBJ2-7; tentatively, D is TRBD2 (5 bases). CDR3 length: 14 residues. Trimming took 6 bases from V and 3 from J, leaving 15 bases between them. In germline, CDR1 is MDHEN, CDR2 SYDVKM. The CDR3 bases are TGTGCCAGCAGGCCTGGACTCAAGATCTACGAGCAGTACTTC. Protein: CASRPGLKIYEQYF.

The chain has TRBV12-5 and TRBJ2-3; 12 nucleotides align to TRBD2. Trimming at V came to 5 bases and at J to 3 bases, leaving 6 bases not matched to a gene. The CDR3 is 16 residues long. Germline V lookup: CDR1 LGHNT, CDR2 FRNRAP. The DNA of the CDR3 is TGTGCTAGTGGTCCAGGGACTAGCGGGTATACAGATACGCAGTATTTT. Translation gives CASGPGTSGYTDTQYF.

The J gene is TRBJ2-7, the V gene TRBV10-1; weak D call: TRBD2 (5 bases). This CDR3 region has 14 residues. The germline V and J ends were trimmed by 8 bases and 6 bases, with 20 bases remaining between them. Germline loops: CDR1 WNHNN, CDR2 SYGVQD (reference sequence). The CDR3 reads CASPSPGVPGEQYF. The CDR3, as DNA: TGCGCCAGCCCCTCCCCCGGGGTGCCGGGCGAGCAGTACTTC.

The chain employs TRBV29-1 and TRBJ1-1, with no clear D. Germline lookup yields CDR1 SQVTM and CDR2 ANQGSEA. CDR3 length: 12 amino acids. Trimming shortened V by 1 base and J by 1 base, and 4 bases separated the two germline ends. The CDR3 coding sequence is TGCAGCGTTGAAGCTTGGAACACTGAAGCTTTCTTT. Translation gives CSVEAWNTEAFF.

Here the CDR3 reads CASSALAGQETQYF. The CDR3, as DNA: TGTGCCAGCAGTGCCTTGGCGGGACAAGAGACCCAGTACTTC. The chain employs TRBV2 and TRBJ2-5; a weak D match, TRBD2 (6 bases). Trimming shortened V by 4 bases and J by 2 bases, and 11 bases separated the two germline ends. Germline values: CDR1 SNHLY, CDR2 FYNNEI. This CDR3 region has 14 residues.

This clone was recorded only once. The V call is TRBV20-1, the J call TRBJ2-7; tentative D call: TRBD1 (6 bases). Per germline, CDR1 DFQATT and CDR2 SNEGSKA (reference sequence). V was trimmed by 5 bases and J by 10 bases, leaving 12 bases between them. The CDR3 runs 10 residues. CDR3 sequence: CSAGRQVQYF. CDR3 coding DNA: TGCAGTGCTGGAAGACAGGTACAGTACTTC.

The chain employs TRBV19 and TRBJ1-4, with TRBD1 matching 10 bases. The CDR3 runs to 15 residues. Germline assignment: CDR1 LNHDA and CDR2 SQIVND (reference sequence). J lost 5 bases, V lost 9 bases, and 9 bases had no gene match. The CDR3 DNA follows: TGTGCCAGCCGGGACAGGGGAGGGGTAAATGAAAAACTGTTTTTT. Its protein product is CASRDRGGVNEKLFF.

The chain uses TRBV28 and TRBJ2-7; D is possibly TRBD1 (6 bases). The CDR3 totals 16 residues. Per the germline V gene, CDR1 is MDHEN and CDR2 is SYDVKM. Trimming left V 3 bases short and J 5 bases short, with 20 bases between. CDR3 sequence reads: CASSFMDRPLTHEQYF. The CDR3 DNA reads TGTGCCAGCAGTTTCATGGACAGACCCTTGACCCACGAGCAGTACTTC.

This rearrangement joins TRBV5-1 to TRBJ2-1; TRBD2 matches 12 bases. V lost 4 bases to trimming and J lost 5 bases; unmatched junction nucleotides: 7. CDR3 length equals 16 residues. Germline V CDR1 and CDR2: SGHRS, YFSETQ. CDR3 nucleotides: TGCGCCAGCAGCGTTCTGACTAGCGGGAGCGACAATGAGCAGTTCTTC. This sequence encodes CASSVLTSGSDNEQFF.

This clone was seen more than once but under ten times. This rearrangement joins TRBV30 to TRBJ2-2, with 7 bases lining up with TRBD2. Germline CDR1 is GTSNPN and CDR2 is SVGIG (reference sequence). V dropped 7 bases and J dropped 5; count of bases not matched to a gene: 13. This CDR3 region has 15 residues. The DNA of the CDR3 is TGTGCCTCGCCCGTGGGAGGGAGTGTGACCGGGGAGCTGTTTTTT. It specifies CASPVGGSVTGELFF.

The chain has TRBV5-1 and TRBJ2-1; TRBD2 matches 12 bases. Germline V gives CDR1 SGHRS, CDR2 YFSETQ. CDR3 size: 17 residues. V gave up 0 bases and J gave up 4 bases; unmatched junction bases: 5. CDR3 residues: CASSLVGGLAGYNEQFF. The DNA for the CDR3 is TGCGCCAGCAGCTTGGTGGGAGGACTAGCGGGATACAATGAGCAGTTCTTC.

CDR3 bases: TGTGCCAGCAGCTTTGGAGGTTCCGGGGAGCTGTTTTTT. Its protein is CASSFGGSGELFF. The rearrangement uses TRBV7-9 and TRBJ2-2; D might be TRBD2 (5 bases). The CDR3 extends over 13 amino acids. CDR1 and CDR2 (germline): SEHNR, FQNEAQ (reference sequence). Trimming took 3 bases from V and 6 from J, leaving 8 bases between them. Supplemented by reference TRBV7-9 and TRBJ2-2, the full variable domain reads DTGVSQNPRHKITKRGQNVTFRCDPISEHNRLYWYRQTLGQGPEFLTYFQNEAQLEKSRLLSDRFSAERPKGSFSTLEIQRTEQGDSAMYLCASSFGGSGELFFGEGSRLTVL.

The J gene is TRBJ2-2, the V gene TRBV5-1; 13 bases align to TRBD2. CDR1 is SGHRS, CDR2 YFSETQ, per germline. V lost 4 bases to trimming and J lost 8 bases; unmatched junction nucleotides: 5. This CDR3 has 15 residues. CDR3 sequence (DNA): TGCGCCAGCAGCGGACTAGCGGGAGTAGGAGGGGAGCTGTTTTTT. It specifies CASSGLAGVGGELFF. Looking up the rest from reference TRBV5-1 and TRBJ2-2 gives the full variable domain: KAGVTQTPRYLIKTRGQQVTLSCSPISGHRSVSWYQQTPGQGLQFLFEYFSETQRNKGNFPGRFSGRQFSNSRSEMNVSTLELGDSALYLCASSGLAGVGGELFFGEGSRLTVL.